This T cell receptor beta chain comes out of a study of shared clonotypes between healthy human individuals. Study-level background: CD4 naive and CD4 memory each took three plates per donor, while CD8 naive took two and CD8 memory one.

The method was immunoSEQ multiplex PCR; TCRdb's version includes in-frame clones alone and lacks a portion of them. The data show about 2.4 million clones, with 93% seen just once and about 0.39% held by the top ten. Comment on this clone: At the DNA level, this CDR3 is encoded by other sequences in the same sample as well.

The length of the CDR3 is 13 residues. Germline V lookup: CDR1 SGHRS, CDR2 YFSETQ. The V end lost 0 bases, the J end lost 3 bases, and 5 bases lay between the germline ends. Sequenced: naive CD4+ T cells from PBMCs. As to subset: CD45RA+ positively selected. The receptor's source is a man in his late teens or twenties in good health. Some clones in this sample may be carry-over from other donors' samples. This chain links TRBV5-1 with TRBJ2-3, with D uncertain. The CDR3 reads CASSLDGTDTQYF. For the CDR3, the DNA is TGCGCCAGCAGCTTGGACGGGACAGATACGCAGTATTTT.